This T cell receptor (beta chain) emerged from a study of T cells after somatic rescue of genetic block. Measured with immunoSEQ multiplex PCR; TCRdb has only the in-frame clones, and not every one. The sample has approximately 110,000 clones, 80% to 95% seen once. The germline V gene has CDR1 SGHRS and CDR2 YFSETQ. Trimming took 4 bases from V and 8 from J; bases not matched to a gene: 6. This CDR3 spans 15 amino acids. The table lists this clone with a few counts. This sequence was found in a woman aged 18-30 years. Specimen: peripheral blood mononuclear cells (PBMCs). The J gene is TRBJ1-6, the V gene TRBV5-1; 10 nucleotides align to TRBD1. This CDR3 is CASSPVGTGDSPLHF. CDR3 nucleotide sequence: TGCGCCAGCAGCCCCGTCGGGACAGGGGATTCACCCCTCCACTTT.